This T cell receptor beta chain came from a study of T cells in narcolepsy. V was trimmed by 8 bases and J by 2 bases, leaving 16 bases between them. The CDR3 loop spans 14 amino acids. Germline lookup yields CDR1 SGHTA and CDR2 FQGNSA. Notes on the study in general: Autoreactive clone sequences were missing from some blood memory CD4+ repertoires.

Notes on this clone: Its antigen is currently unknown.

Profiling relied on immunoSEQ multiplex PCR, and the TCRdb table lists in-frame clones only, not all of them. Seen here are fewer than 25,000 clones, roughly 85% observed once, and the top ten hold 9.5% to 13%. This TCR derives from a human donor in good health. The chain employs TRBV7-2 and TRBJ2-7; D call uncertain. Sequenced: memory (CD45RA-) CD4+ T cells from blood. The CDR3 region is CASRLSDGAYEQYF. Here the CDR3 DNA reads TGTGCCAGCCGCCTCTCGGACGGTGCCTACGAGCAGTACTTC.